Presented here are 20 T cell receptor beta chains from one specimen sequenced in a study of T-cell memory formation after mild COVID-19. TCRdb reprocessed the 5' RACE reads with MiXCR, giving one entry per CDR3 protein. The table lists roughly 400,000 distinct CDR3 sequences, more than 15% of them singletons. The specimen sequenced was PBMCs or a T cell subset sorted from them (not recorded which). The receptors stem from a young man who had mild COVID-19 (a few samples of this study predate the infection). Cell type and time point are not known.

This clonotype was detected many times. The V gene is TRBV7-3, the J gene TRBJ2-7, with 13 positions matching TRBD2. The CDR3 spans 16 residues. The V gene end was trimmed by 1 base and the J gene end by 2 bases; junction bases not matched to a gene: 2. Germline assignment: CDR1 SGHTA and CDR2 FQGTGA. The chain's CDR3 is CASSLRGLAGPYEQYV. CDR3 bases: TGTGCCAGCAGCTTAAGGGGACTAGCGGGGCCCTACGAGCAGTACGTC.

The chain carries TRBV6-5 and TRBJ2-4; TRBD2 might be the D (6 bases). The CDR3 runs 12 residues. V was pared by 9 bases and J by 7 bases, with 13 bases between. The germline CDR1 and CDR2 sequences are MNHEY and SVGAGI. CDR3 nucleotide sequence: TGTGCCAGGATGGGGGGAGTGAACATTCAGTACTTC. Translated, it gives CARMGGVNIQYF.

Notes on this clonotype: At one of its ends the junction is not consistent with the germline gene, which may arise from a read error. This CDR3 is CSARPWRVNAGELFF. As DNA, the CDR3 is TGCAGTGCTAGACCTTGGCGGGTGAACGCCGGGGAGCTGTTTTTT. J is TRBJ2-2 and V is TRBV20-1, with D possibly being TRBD2 (5 bases). CDR1 and CDR2 (germline): DFQATT, SNEGSKA (reference sequence). This CDR3 spans 15 amino acids.

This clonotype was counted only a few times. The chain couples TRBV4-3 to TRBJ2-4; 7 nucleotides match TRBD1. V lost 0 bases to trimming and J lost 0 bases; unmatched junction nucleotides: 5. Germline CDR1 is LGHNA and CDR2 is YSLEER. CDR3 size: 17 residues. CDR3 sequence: CASSQETGALAKNIQYF. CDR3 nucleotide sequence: TGCGCCAGCAGCCAAGAAACAGGGGCTTTAGCCAAAAACATTCAGTACTTC.

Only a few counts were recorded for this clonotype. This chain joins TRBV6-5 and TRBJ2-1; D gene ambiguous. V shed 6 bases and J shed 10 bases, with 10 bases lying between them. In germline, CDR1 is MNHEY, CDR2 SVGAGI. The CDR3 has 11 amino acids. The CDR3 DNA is TGTGCCAGCAGGGTGGGTCCCGAGCAGTTCTTC. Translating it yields CASRVGPEQFF.

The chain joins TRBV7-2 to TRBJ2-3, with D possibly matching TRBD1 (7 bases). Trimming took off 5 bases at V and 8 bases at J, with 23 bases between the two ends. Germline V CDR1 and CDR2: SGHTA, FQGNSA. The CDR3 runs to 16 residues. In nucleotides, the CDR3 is TGTGCCAGCAGCCTGGGGACTGCAGCAGGGGGATCTACGCAGTATTTT. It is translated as CASSLGTAAGGSTQYF.

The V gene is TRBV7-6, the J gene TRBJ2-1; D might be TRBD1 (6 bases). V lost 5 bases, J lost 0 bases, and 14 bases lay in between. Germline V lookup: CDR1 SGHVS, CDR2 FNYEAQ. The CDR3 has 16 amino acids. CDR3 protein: CASSTDRRSSYNEQFF. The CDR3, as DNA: TGTGCCAGCAGCACGGACAGACGAAGCTCCTACAATGAGCAGTTCTTC.

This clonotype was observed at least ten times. The CDR3 DNA sequence: TGTGCCAGCAGCTTAGGAGCGGGGGGGCCGGTAGATACGCAGTATTTT. This sequence encodes CASSLGAGGPVDTQYF. This chain uses TRBV7-7 with TRBJ2-3, with 10 bases that match TRBD2. The germline CDR1 and CDR2 sequences are SSHAT and FNYEAQ (reference sequence). The junction had 6 bases not matched to a gene; V was cut back by 1 base and J by 5 bases. The CDR3 spans 16 residues.

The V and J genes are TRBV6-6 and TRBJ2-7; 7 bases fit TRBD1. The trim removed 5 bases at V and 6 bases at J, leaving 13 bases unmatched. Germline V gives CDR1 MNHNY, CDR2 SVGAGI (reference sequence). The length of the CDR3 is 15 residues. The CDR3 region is CASSPPQQGSAEQYV. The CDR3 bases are TGTGCCAGCAGTCCACCCCAACAGGGGTCGGCCGAGCAGTACGTC.

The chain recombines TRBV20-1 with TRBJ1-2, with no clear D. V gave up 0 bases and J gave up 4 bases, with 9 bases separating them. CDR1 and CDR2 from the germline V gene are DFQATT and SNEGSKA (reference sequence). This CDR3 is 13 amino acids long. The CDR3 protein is CSAREGGSYGYTF. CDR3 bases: TGCAGTGCTAGAGAGGGCGGTAGCTATGGCTACACCTTC.

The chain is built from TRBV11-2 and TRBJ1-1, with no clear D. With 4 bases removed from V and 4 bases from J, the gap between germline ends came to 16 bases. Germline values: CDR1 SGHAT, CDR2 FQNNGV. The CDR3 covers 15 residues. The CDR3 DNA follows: TGTGCCAGCAGCTCGTACGGGTTAAGAGGCACTGAAGCTTTCTTT. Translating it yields CASSSYGLRGTEAFF.

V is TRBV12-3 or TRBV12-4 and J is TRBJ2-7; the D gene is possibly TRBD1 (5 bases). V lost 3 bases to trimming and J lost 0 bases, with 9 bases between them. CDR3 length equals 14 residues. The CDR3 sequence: CASSFQGSSYEQYV. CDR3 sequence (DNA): TGTGCCAGCAGTTTTCAGGGCAGCTCCTACGAGCAGTACGTC.

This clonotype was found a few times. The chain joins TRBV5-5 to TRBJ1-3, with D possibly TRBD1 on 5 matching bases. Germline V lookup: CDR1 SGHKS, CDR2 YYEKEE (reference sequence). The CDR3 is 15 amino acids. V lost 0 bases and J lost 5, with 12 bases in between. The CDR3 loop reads CASSLGGDIRNTIYF. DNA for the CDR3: TGTGCCAGCAGCTTGGGAGGGGATATACGAAACACCATATATTTT.

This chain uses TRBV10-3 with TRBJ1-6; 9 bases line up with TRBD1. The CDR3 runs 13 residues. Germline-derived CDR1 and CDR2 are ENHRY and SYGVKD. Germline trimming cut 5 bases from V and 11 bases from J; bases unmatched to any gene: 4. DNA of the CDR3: TGTGCCATCAGTACAGGGGGCGCGACACCCCTCCACTTT. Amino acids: CAISTGGATPLHF.

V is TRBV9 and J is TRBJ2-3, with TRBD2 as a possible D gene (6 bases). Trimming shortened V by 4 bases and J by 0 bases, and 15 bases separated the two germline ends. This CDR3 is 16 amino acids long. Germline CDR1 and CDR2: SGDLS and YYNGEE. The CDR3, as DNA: TGTGCCAGCAGCCCTCCTGCGGGGAGGAGCACAGATACGCAGTATTTT. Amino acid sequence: CASSPPAGRSTDTQYF.

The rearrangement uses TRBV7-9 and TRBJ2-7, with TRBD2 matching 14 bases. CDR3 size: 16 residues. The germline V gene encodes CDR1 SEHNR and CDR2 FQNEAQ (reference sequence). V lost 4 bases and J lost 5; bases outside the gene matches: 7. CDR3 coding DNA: TGTGCCAGCAGCTCGACGACTAGCGGGGGGGCTCACGAGCAGTACGTC. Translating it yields CASSSTTSGGAHEQYV.

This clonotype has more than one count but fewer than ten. The CDR3 reads CASSASDRAYSPLHF. CDR3 nucleotides: TGTGCCAGCAGCGCCTCTGACAGGGCTTATTCACCCCTCCACTTT. J is TRBJ1-6 and V is TRBV7-9; TRBD1 matches at 7 bases. This CDR3 has 15 residues. CDR1 and CDR2 from the germline V gene are SEHNR and FQNEAQ (reference sequence). V lost 5 bases, J lost 8 bases, and 9 bases stayed unmatched.

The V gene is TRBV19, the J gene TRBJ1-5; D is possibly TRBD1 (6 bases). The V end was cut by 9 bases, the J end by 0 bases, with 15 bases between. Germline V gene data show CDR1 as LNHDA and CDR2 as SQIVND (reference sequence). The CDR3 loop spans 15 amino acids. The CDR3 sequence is CASCQTGYSNQPQHF. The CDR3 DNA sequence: TGTGCCAGCTGTCAGACAGGCTATAGCAATCAGCCCCAGCATTTT.

The CDR3 region has the DNA TGTGCCAGCAGCAGAGACAGGCGAGAAGGCTACACCTTC. Amino acids: CASSRDRREGYTF. This chain connects TRBV11-1 to TRBJ1-2; possibly TRBD1 for D (6 bases). Deletions cut 5 bases from V and 8 bases from J, with 15 bases between. The CDR3 loop spans 13 amino acids. Looked up from germline, CDR1 is SGHAT and CDR2 is FQDESV (reference sequence).

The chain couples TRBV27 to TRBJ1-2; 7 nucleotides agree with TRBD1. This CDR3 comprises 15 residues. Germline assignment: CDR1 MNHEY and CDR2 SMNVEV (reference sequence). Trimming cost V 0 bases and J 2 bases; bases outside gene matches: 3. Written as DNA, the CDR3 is TGTGCCAGCAGTTTATCATCCAGGGGGAACTATGGCTACACCTTC. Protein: CASSLSSRGNYGYTF.